The 2 T cell receptor beta chains below come from one sample, sequenced in a study of T cell responses to AZD1222 COVID-19 vaccine. TCRdb's copy holds only in-frame clones and misses some; the assay was immunoSEQ multiplex PCR. The sample records 100,000 to 150,000 clones, roughly 94% being singletons. Material: peripheral blood, obtained on day 0 of AZD1222 vaccination. The receptors derive from an adult in good health.

V and J are TRBV2 and TRBJ1-5, with 8 bases that match TRBD1. Looked up from germline, CDR1 is SNHLY and CDR2 is FYNNEI. The CDR3 consists of 14 residues. V was pared by 10 bases and J by 3 bases, with 8 bases of the junction left unmatched. The CDR3 DNA reads TGTGCCACCAGACCGGGACAGGTCAATCAGCCCCAGCATTTT. The encoded protein is CATRPGQVNQPQHF. Combining the CDR3 with reference TRBV2 and TRBJ1-5 gives the whole variable domain EPEVTQTPSHQVTQMGQEVILRCVPISNHLYFYWYRQILGQKVEFLVSFYNNEISEKSEIFDDQFSVERPDGSNFTLKIRSTKLEDSAMYFCATRPGQVNQPQHFGDGTRLSIL.

V is TRBV5-4 and J is TRBJ2-7; 13 nucleotides match TRBD2. CDR1 and CDR2 (germline): SGHNT, YYREEE (reference sequence). With V trimmed by 3 bases and J by 4 bases, 4 bases remained unmatched. CDR3 length: 15 amino acids. The chain's CDR3 is CASSSGLAGAYEQYF. The CDR3 bases are TGTGCCAGCAGCTCAGGACTAGCGGGAGCGTACGAGCAGTACTTC. The full variable domain, with the rest looked up from reference TRBV5-4 and TRBJ2-7, is ETGVTQSPTHLIKTRGQQVTLRCSSQSGHNTVSWYQQALGQGPQFIFQYYREEENGRGNFPPRFSGLQFPNYSSELNVNALELDDSALYLCASSSGLAGAYEQYFGPGTRLTVT.